These T cell receptor beta chains were read from a single sample in a study of blood T cell repertoires in COVID-19. Using immunoSEQ multiplex PCR, the repertoire was profiled, and TCRdb retains in-frame clones only, with some absent. The sample has fewer than 450,000 clones; more than 70% are singletons. Sequenced material: PBMCs or T cells enriched from blood (not recorded which). The receptors were sampled from a woman younger than 35 who had recovered from COVID-19. Each CDR3 is given with its conserved first and last residue. D genes are given only for firm matches. Clone sizes are given selectively: once, few, many, or a class where the clone is expanded.

V gene: TRBV6-5
D gene: -
J gene: TRBJ1-2
clone size: -
CDR3 DNA: TGTGCCAGCAGTCCGGCCAACGGGTATGGCTACACCTTC
CDR3 protein: CASSPANGYGYTF

V gene: TRBV7-9
D gene: -
J gene: TRBJ1-6
clone size: -
CDR3 DNA: TGTGCCAGCAGCTGGGGACATCCCTGGACCTATAATTCACCCCTCCACTTT
CDR3 protein: CASSWGHPWTYNSPLHF

V gene: TRBV6-2/TRBV6-3
D gene: -
J gene: TRBJ1-1
clone size: -
CDR3 DNA: TGTGCCAGCAGTTATGGGAGGGAACACACTGAAGCTTTCTTT
CDR3 protein: CASSYGREHTEAFF

V gene: TRBV5-4
D gene: -
J gene: TRBJ1-2
clone size: -
CDR3 DNA: TGTGCCAGCAGCTACAGGGAAATCTATGGCTACACCTTC
CDR3 protein: CASSYREIYGYTF

V gene: TRBV6-5
D gene: TRBD1
J gene: TRBJ2-7
clone size: -
CDR3 DNA: TGTGCCAGCAGTTCGACAGGGGGCTACGAGCAGTACTTC
CDR3 protein: CASSSTGGYEQYF

V gene: TRBV18
D gene: TRBD1
J gene: TRBJ2-7
clone size: -
CDR3 DNA: TGTGCCAGCTCACCAGGGACAGGGGGCTTGGACGAGCAGTACTTC
CDR3 protein: CASSPGTGGLDEQYF

V gene: TRBV11-2
D gene: TRBD2
J gene: TRBJ2-7
clone size: once
CDR3 DNA: TGTGCCAGCAGCTCGGGACTAGAAAACTACGAGCAGTACTTC
CDR3 protein: CASSSGLENYEQYF

V gene: TRBV18
D gene: -
J gene: TRBJ1-2
clone size: -
CDR3 DNA: TGTGCCAGCTCTCAATCCATCGACAGGCCGAACTATGGCTACACCTTC
CDR3 protein: CASSQSIDRPNYGYTF

V gene: TRBV6-1
D gene: TRBD1
J gene: TRBJ1-6
clone size: -
CDR3 DNA: TGTGCCAGCAGTGACAGGGGGTATGATTCACCCCTCCACTTT
CDR3 protein: CASSDRGYDSPLHF

V gene: TRBV12-5
D gene: -
J gene: TRBJ1-2
clone size: -
CDR3 DNA: TGTGCTAGTGGTTTGACAGGGAACTATGGCTACACCTTC
CDR3 protein: CASGLTGNYGYTF

V gene: TRBV3-1/TRBV3-2
D gene: TRBD1
J gene: TRBJ1-2
clone size: -
CDR3 DNA: TGTGCCAGCAGCCAATCTTCAGGGGGTAACTATGGCTACACCTTC
CDR3 protein: CASSQSSGGNYGYTF

V gene: TRBV3-1/TRBV3-2
D gene: TRBD2
J gene: TRBJ2-3
clone size: -
CDR3 DNA: TGTGCCAGCAGCCAGCTACTAGCGGGGGCCACAGATACGCAGTATTTT
CDR3 protein: CASSQLLAGATDTQYF

V gene: TRBV7-9
D gene: -
J gene: TRBJ2-2
clone size: once
CDR3 DNA: TGTGCCAGCAGCCTCTGGACAGAGAACACCGGGGAGCTGTTTTTT
CDR3 protein: CASSLWTENTGELFF

V gene: TRBV7-3
D gene: -
J gene: TRBJ1-1
clone size: once
CDR3 DNA: TGTGCCAGCAGCTTACGGTCGGGTAACACTGAAGCTTTCTTT
CDR3 protein: CASSLRSGNTEAFF

V gene: TRBV6-5
D gene: -
J gene: TRBJ1-1
clone size: -
CDR3 DNA: TGTGCCAGCAGTCCCGGGGGTGAAGCTTTCTTT
CDR3 protein: CASSPGGEAFF